The 25 T cell receptor beta chains below come from one sample, sequenced in a study of blood T cell repertoires in COVID-19. Data came from immunoSEQ multiplex PCR; TCRdb stores just in-frame clones and leaves some out. The table lists a few hundred thousand clones, approximately 86% of them singletons. Sequenced input: peripheral blood. These receptors originate from a human donor in a cohort sampled during active COVID-19.

This clone was observed a few times. The V call is TRBV4-3, the J call TRBJ2-7; no clear D gene. Trimming stripped 0 bases from V and 4 bases from J, with 16 bases between. Per germline, CDR1 LGHNA and CDR2 YSLEER. CDR3 size: 16 residues. In nucleotides, the CDR3 is TGCGCCAGCAGCCAAGATAGAGGTATCTACGCTTACGAGCAGTACTTC. Residues: CASSQDRGIYAYEQYF.

The chain has TRBV7-2 and TRBJ1-5, with a possible D match to TRBD1 (5 bases). Germline V gene sequence: CDR1 SGHTA, CDR2 FQGNSA. The CDR3 length is 16 residues. V lost 2 bases and J 2 bases, leaving 13 bases between the germline ends. Written as DNA, the CDR3 is TGTGCCAGCAGCTTACTGCAAGGGGTAGGCAATCAGCCCCAGCATTTT. Translating it yields CASSLLQGVGNQPQHF.

The chain links TRBV27 to TRBJ1-3, with 8 bases that match TRBD1. The germline V gene encodes CDR1 MNHEY and CDR2 SMNVEV (reference sequence). V lost 6 bases to trimming and J lost 1 base; unmatched junction nucleotides: 5. CDR3 length equals 15 residues. The CDR3 nucleotides are TGTGCCAGCAGCCACAGGGGGTATTCTGGAAACACCATATATTTT. It translates to CASSHRGYSGNTIYF.

V and J are TRBV19 and TRBJ1-6; TRBD1 matches at 8 bases. There are 16 residues in the CDR3. The junction had 10 bases not matched to a gene; V was cut back by 5 bases and J by 7 bases. Germline CDR1 reads LNHDA; CDR2 reads SQIVND (reference sequence). The CDR3 is CASSPGQGKYNSPLHF. The CDR3 nucleotides read TGTGCCAGTAGTCCCGGACAGGGCAAGTACAATTCACCCCTCCACTTT.

The V gene is TRBV3-1 (or the pseudogene TRBV3-2), the J gene TRBJ2-7; a weak D match, TRBD2 (5 bases). Deletions cut 6 bases from V and 9 bases from J, with 18 bases between. Germline V lookup: CDR1 LGHDT, CDR2 YNNKEL (reference sequence). The CDR3 length is 13 residues. The CDR3 DNA reads TGTGCCAGCAGGGCGAACCGCCGCGGGCTGCAGTACTTC. It translates to CASRANRRGLQYF.

Regarding this clone: The same CDR3 can be traced to other DNA sequences in this sample. This sequence joins TRBV27 and TRBJ2-7; a possible D gene is TRBD1 (6 bases). Trimming shortened V by 2 bases and J by 6 bases, and 14 bases separated the two germline ends. Germline V gene sequence: CDR1 MNHEY, CDR2 SMNVEV (reference sequence). The CDR3 totals 14 residues. CDR3 DNA sequence: TGTGCCAGCAGTTTAAGGGGGAGAGTCAGCGAGCAGTACTTC. This encodes CASSLRGRVSEQYF.

V and J are TRBV28 and TRBJ2-1, with 11 bases fitting TRBD2. The V gene's germline CDR1 is MDHEN and CDR2 SYDVKM. CDR3 length equals 15 residues. Germline trimming cut 3 bases from V and 2 bases from J; bases unmatched to any gene: 0. In DNA form, the CDR3 reads TGTGCCAGCAGTTTTAGCGGGAGGGCCTACAATGAGCAGTTCTTC. Amino acid sequence: CASSFSGRAYNEQFF.

V is TRBV30 and J is TRBJ2-7; possible D gene TRBD2, 6 bases. The CDR3 length is 15 residues. CDR1 is GTSNPN, CDR2 SVGIG, per germline (reference sequence). Trimming shortened V by 5 bases and J by 3 bases, and 20 bases separated the two germline ends. The CDR3, as DNA: TGTGCCTGGGAACCTGTGGGGGGATTCTTCTACGAGCAGTACTTC. Protein: CAWEPVGGFFYEQYF. Drawing the rest from reference TRBV30 and TRBJ2-7, the complete variable domain is SQTIHQWPATLVQPVGSPLSLECTVEGTSNPNLYWYRQAAGRGLQLLFYSVGIGQISSEVPQNLSASRPQDRQFILSSKKLLLSDSGFYLCAWEPVGGFFYEQYFGPGTRLTVT.

This chain joins TRBV4-1 and TRBJ1-2; a weak D match, TRBD1 (6 bases). CDR3 length equals 15 residues. Trimming removed 3 bases from V and 1 base from J, with 12 bases in between. Per germline, CDR1 MGHRA and CDR2 YSYEKL. CDR3 region: CASSHLQGNNYGYTF. The CDR3, as DNA: TGCGCCAGCAGCCATCTCCAGGGGAATAACTATGGCTACACCTTC.

The chain joins TRBV4-3 to TRBJ2-7, with 8 bases identical to TRBD2. The CDR3 extends over 19 amino acids. V was clipped by 2 bases and J by 2 bases; unmatched bases: 17. In germline, CDR1 is LGHNA, CDR2 YSLEER. DNA of the CDR3: TGCGCCAGCAGCCAAAACCCTCACCCCGACACTAGCGGACCCTACGAGCAGTACTTC. The encoded protein is CASSQNPHPDTSGPYEQYF.

This clone occurred once. V is TRBV19 and J is TRBJ2-3; 11 positions agree with TRBD2. Trimming removed 6 bases from V and 5 bases from J; junction bases left unmatched: 4. Germline assignment: CDR1 LNHDA and CDR2 SQIVND (reference sequence). CDR3 length: 14 amino acids. The CDR3 DNA sequence: TGTGCCAGTAGGGTTAGCGGGAGGGTAGATACGCAGTATTTT. This translates into CASRVSGRVDTQYF.

This clone was recorded only once. The chain employs TRBV6-6 and TRBJ1-1, with D possibly being TRBD1 (5 bases). Trimming took 2 bases from V and 1 from J, leaving 14 bases between them. The CDR3 has 16 residues. Germline V lookup: CDR1 MNHNY, CDR2 SVGAGI (reference sequence). CDR3 residues: CASSYGATPENTEAFF. DNA of the CDR3: TGTGCCAGCAGTTACGGGGCGACCCCCGAGAACACTGAAGCTTTCTTT.

This chain joins TRBV3-1 (or the pseudogene TRBV3-2) and TRBJ2-7; D is perhaps TRBD1 (5 bases). V was pared by 0 bases and J by 7 bases, with 16 bases between. Germline V CDR1 and CDR2: LGHDT, YNNKEL (reference sequence). This CDR3 comprises 15 residues. CDR3 protein: CASSQDLAGLREQYF. In nucleotides, the CDR3 is TGTGCCAGCAGCCAAGACTTGGCAGGGTTGAGGGAGCAGTACTTC.

The chain couples TRBV7-9 to TRBJ2-1; weak D call: TRBD1 (6 bases). This CDR3 spans 16 amino acids. Germline V CDR1 and CDR2: SEHNR, FQNEAQ (reference sequence). V was cut by 5 bases and J by 10 bases, with 24 bases left in between. Here the CDR3 DNA reads TGTGCCAGCAGCCCCCGCAAGGACCAGGGGTTACAAGAGCAGTTCTTC. Translating gives CASSPRKDQGLQEQFF.

The chain employs TRBV6-4 and TRBJ2-1; possibly TRBD2 for D (7 bases). CDR3 size: 14 residues. Per germline, CDR1 MRHNA and CDR2 SNTAGT. With 3 bases removed from V and 8 bases from J, the gap between germline ends came to 14 bases. CDR3 DNA: TGTGCCAGCAGTGAAGGGGGGGGCCGCGATGAGCAGTTCTTC. Translated: CASSEGGGRDEQFF.

The chain combines TRBV19 with TRBJ1-2; D gene uncertain. V shed 7 bases and J shed 4 bases, with 16 bases lying between them. CDR3 size: 14 residues. CDR1 LNHDA and CDR2 SQIVND come from the germline V gene (reference sequence). CDR3 protein: CASTPQPSGYGYTF. CDR3 bases: TGTGCCAGTACCCCGCAGCCCTCGGGCTATGGCTACACCTTC. Full variable domain (remainder filled in from reference TRBV19 and TRBJ1-2): DGGITQSPKYLFRKEGQNVTLSCEQNLNHDAMYWYRQDPGQGLRLIYYSQIVNDFQKGDIAEGYSVSREKKESFPLTVTSAQKNPTAFYLCASTPQPSGYGYTFGSGTRLTVV.

The genes are TRBV19 and TRBJ1-2, with D possibly being TRBD1 (6 bases). The CDR3 totals 15 residues. Trimming pared 9 bases from V and 6 bases from J, leaving 23 bases between. The germline V gene has CDR1 LNHDA and CDR2 SQIVND (reference sequence). CDR3 sequence: CASHGQFGVTHGYTF. Written as DNA, the CDR3 is TGTGCCAGCCACGGACAGTTCGGAGTCACCCATGGCTACACCTTC.

V gene TRBV7-8 combines with J gene TRBJ2-7; D gene unclear. In germline, CDR1 is SGHVS, CDR2 FQNEAQ. Trimming shortened V by 6 bases and J by 5 bases, and 5 bases separated the two germline ends. The CDR3 length is 10 residues. CDR3 in amino acids: CASSIHEQYF. The CDR3 DNA sequence: TGTGCCAGCAGTATCCACGAGCAGTACTTC.

J is TRBJ2-7 and V is TRBV6-8, with TRBD1 as a possible D gene (6 bases). The CDR3 length is 14 residues. Trimming cost V 8 bases and J 2 bases, with 16 bases left between them. CDR1 and CDR2 from the germline V gene are MNHGY and SAAAGT. The CDR3 bases are TGTGCCAGCTGCAACAGGGACCCCCCCTACGAGCAGTACTTC. This codes for CASCNRDPPYEQYF.

The chain is built from TRBV3-1 (or the pseudogene TRBV3-2) and TRBJ1-1; D remains unclear. This CDR3 is 15 amino acids long. From germline, CDR1 is LGHDT and CDR2 YNNKEL (reference sequence). Trimming cost V 0 bases and J 4 bases, with 12 bases left between them. The CDR3: CASSQESGFVTEAFF. CDR3 bases: TGTGCCAGCAGCCAAGAGTCGGGTTTCGTCACTGAAGCTTTCTTT.

The chain is built from TRBV6-2 or TRBV6-3 and TRBJ2-7; TRBD1 might be the D (6 bases). Germline-derived CDR1 and CDR2 are MNHEY and SVGEGT. This CDR3 region has 15 residues. The V gene lost 4 bases and the J gene lost 6 bases, with 19 bases spanning the gap. The DNA of the CDR3 is TGTGCCAGCAGTTTTTGCTCAGGACAGAGTTGCGAGCAGTACTTC. Its protein is CASSFCSGQSCEQYF.

The J gene is TRBJ2-7, the V gene TRBV4-1; 7 bases fit TRBD1. V shed 6 bases and J 3 bases; nucleotides not matched to a gene: 8. CDR3 length: 14 residues. Looked up from germline, CDR1 is MGHRA and CDR2 is YSYEKL. For the CDR3, the DNA is TGCGCCAGCAGACCCCGACAGGGCTACTACGAGCAGTACTTC. Translation: CASRPRQGYYEQYF.

This rearrangement joins TRBV28 to TRBJ2-5; D is ambiguous. The CDR3 runs to 13 residues. Trimming cost V 6 bases and J 2 bases, with 10 bases left between them. CDR1 MDHEN and CDR2 SYDVKM come from the germline V gene. The CDR3 protein is CASRPHSQETQYF. In DNA form, the CDR3 reads TGTGCCAGCAGGCCACATTCTCAAGAGACCCAGTACTTC.

The chain links TRBV11-2 to TRBJ2-7, with D possibly TRBD1 on 5 matching bases. The CDR3 sequence is 14 residues long. Trimming took 3 bases from V and 2 from J, leaving 11 bases between them. Per the germline V gene, CDR1 is SGHAT and CDR2 is FQNNGV. CDR3 sequence (DNA): TGTGCCAGCAGCTTCGTGGACATTCCCTACGAGCAGTACTTC. This gives the protein CASSFVDIPYEQYF.

This chain connects TRBV5-8 to TRBJ1-2, with D maybe TRBD1 (6 bases). Germline V gene data show CDR1 as SGHTS and CDR2 as YDEGEE. The CDR3 is made up of 14 amino acids. The germline V and J ends were trimmed by 0 bases and 4 bases, with 10 bases remaining between them. DNA of the CDR3: TGTGCCAGCAGCTTGGAACCAGGGGCCTATGGCTACACCTTC. This translates into CASSLEPGAYGYTF.